The 16 T cell receptor beta chains below were found in one sample sequenced in a study of long-term antiretroviral therapy in people with HIV. Version v3.0 of the immunoSEQ assay was performed at survey level. Libraries were prepared by immunoSEQ multiplex PCR; TCRdb keeps only in-frame clonotypes and omits some of them. The sample carries some 23,000 clones, around 76% recorded once. The sequencing used unsorted PBMCs, collected 0.5 years after starting antiretroviral therapy. These receptors were obtained from a woman aged 40 to 49 with HIV.

The chain recombines TRBV6-1 with TRBJ2-1, with no clear D. The CDR3 runs to 15 residues. Germline V gene data show CDR1 as MNHNS and CDR2 as SASEGT. The V gene lost 5 bases and the J gene lost 0 bases, with 11 bases spanning the gap. In DNA, the CDR3 is TGTGCCAGCAGTACAGACCGAAGCTCCTACAATGAGCAGTTCTTC. This encodes CASSTDRSSYNEQFF.

This chain links TRBV19 with TRBJ1-6, with 11 bases that match TRBD1. CDR1 and CDR2 (germline): LNHDA, SQIVND (reference sequence). This CDR3 is built from 15 residues. J gave up 6 bases and V 7 bases, and 5 bases lay outside the gene matches. CDR3 coding DNA: TGTGCCAGTACCTTCGGACAGGGGGCTAATTCACCCCTCCACTTT. The encoded protein is CASTFGQGANSPLHF.

The chain links TRBV5-1 to TRBJ1-2; 9 bases align to TRBD1. The trim removed 4 bases at V and 5 bases at J, leaving 9 bases unmatched. The length of the CDR3 is 15 residues. The germline V gene encodes CDR1 SGHRS and CDR2 YFSETQ. CDR3 residues: CASSDPDDRGYGYTF. DNA of the CDR3: TGCGCCAGCAGCGACCCCGATGACAGGGGGTATGGCTACACCTTC.

The genes are TRBV30 and TRBJ1-5; 8 bases line up with TRBD1. This CDR3 spans 17 amino acids. The trim removed 2 bases at V and 7 bases at J, leaving 16 bases unmatched. The germline V gene encodes CDR1 GTSNPN and CDR2 SVGIG (reference sequence). CDR3 sequence reads: CAWSNRGVWISGQPQHF. The CDR3 DNA follows: TGTGCCTGGAGTAACAGGGGGGTTTGGATTTCGGGGCAGCCCCAGCATTTT.

V and J are TRBV19 and TRBJ1-1; D call uncertain. The V gene lost 11 bases and the J gene lost 0 bases, with 13 bases spanning the gap. The CDR3 length is 13 residues. Germline V gene sequence: CDR1 LNHDA, CDR2 SQIVND (reference sequence). DNA of the CDR3: TGTGCCTCCAGTCGGGTGCTGAACACTGAAGCTTTCTTT. Amino acid sequence: CASSRVLNTEAFF.

J is TRBJ2-5 and V is TRBV19, with 7 positions matching TRBD2. The CDR3 runs to 14 residues. Germline loops: CDR1 LNHDA, CDR2 SQIVND (reference sequence). V gave up 6 bases and J gave up 5 bases; unmatched junction bases: 9. Here the CDR3 DNA reads TGTGCCAGTAGGGCCCAGGGAGGGATGGAGACCCAGTACTTC. Amino acids: CASRAQGGMETQYF. Together with reference TRBV19 and TRBJ2-5, the CDR3 gives the full variable domain: DGGITQSPKYLFRKEGQNVTLSCEQNLNHDAMYWYRQDPGQGLRLIYYSQIVNDFQKGDIAEGYSVSREKKESFPLTVTSAQKNPTAFYLCASRAQGGMETQYFGPGTRLLVL.

The genes are TRBV9 and TRBJ2-7; D is ambiguous. The CDR3 has 8 residues. V was trimmed by 8 bases and J by 5 bases, leaving 2 bases between them. The germline V gene has CDR1 SGDLS and CDR2 YYNGEE. The chain's CDR3 is CARDEQYF. In DNA form, the CDR3 reads TGTGCCAGAGACGAGCAGTACTTC.

The table lists this clone with a count of one. The chain employs TRBV9 and TRBJ2-3; 7 nucleotides line up with TRBD2. This CDR3 comprises 14 residues. Germline trimming cut 0 bases from V and 7 bases from J; bases unmatched to any gene: 5. Germline lookup yields CDR1 SGDLS and CDR2 YYNGEE. The CDR3 reads CASSVGGSGYTQYF. CDR3 DNA: TGTGCCAGCAGCGTAGGGGGTAGCGGGTATACGCAGTATTTT.

J is TRBJ2-2 and V is TRBV30; the match to TRBD1 covers 7 bases. Unmatched junction bases numbered 9, after V lost 2 bases and J lost 3 bases. This CDR3 is 16 amino acids long. From germline, CDR1 is GTSNPN and CDR2 SVGIG (reference sequence). The CDR3 DNA is TGTGCCTGGAGTAGAGGGGGCATTATTTACACCGGGGAGCTGTTTTTT. It encodes CAWSRGGIIYTGELFF.

This clone was detected only once. The chain joins TRBV30 to TRBJ2-5; 9 bases are shared with TRBD1. V dropped 3 bases and J dropped 4; count of bases not matched to a gene: 12. The CDR3 extends over 16 amino acids. CDR1 and CDR2 (germline): GTSNPN, SVGIG (reference sequence). The CDR3 region has the DNA TGTGCCTGGAGGTACCGGGACAGGGTTTCGGGAGAGACCCAGTACTTC. Translated: CAWRYRDRVSGETQYF.

This chain links TRBV5-4 with TRBJ2-5; the match to TRBD2 covers 14 bases. J gave up 1 base and V 1 base, and 3 bases lay outside the gene matches. CDR1 and CDR2 (germline): SGHNT, YYREEE (reference sequence). The CDR3 has 17 amino acids. The CDR3 nucleotides are TGTGCCAGCAGCTTGCCCGGACTAGCGGGGGGCCAAGAGACCCAGTACTTC. It yields the protein CASSLPGLAGGQETQYF. Using reference TRBV5-4 and TRBJ2-5 for the parts outside the CDR3, the full variable domain is ETGVTQSPTHLIKTRGQQVTLRCSSQSGHNTVSWYQQALGQGPQFIFQYYREEENGRGNFPPRFSGLQFPNYSSELNVNALELDDSALYLCASSLPGLAGGQETQYFGPGTRLLVL.

The J gene is TRBJ1-5, the V gene TRBV30, with D unclear. Trimming pared 5 bases from V and 0 bases from J, leaving 11 bases between. CDR1 GTSNPN and CDR2 SVGIG come from the germline V gene (reference sequence). The CDR3 covers 14 residues. The CDR3 bases are TGTGCCTGGGGGGAAGGATATAGCAATCAGCCCCAGCATTTT. Amino acids: CAWGEGYSNQPQHF.

The chain uses TRBV18 and TRBJ2-3; D ambiguous. Between the trimmed V and J ends, which lost 3 bases and 4 bases, there was a span of 11 bases. This CDR3 contains 14 residues. CDR1 is KGHSH, CDR2 LQKENI, per germline. Here the CDR3 DNA reads TGTGCCAGCTCACCCCCTAGTCTCCCAGATACGCAGTATTTT. Protein product: CASSPPSLPDTQYF.

The chain combines TRBV6-1 with TRBJ2-7; weak D call: TRBD2 (5 bases). Between the trimmed V and J ends, which lost 3 bases and 1 base, there was a span of 10 bases. The germline V gene encodes CDR1 MNHNS and CDR2 SASEGT. CDR3 size: 14 residues. As DNA, the CDR3 is TGTGCCAGCAGTGACCGGGGTGAGTCCTACGAGCAGTACTTC. It specifies CASSDRGESYEQYF.

This clone showed up just a few times. The chain joins TRBV7-6 to TRBJ2-1; 12 nucleotides match TRBD2. The CDR3 consists of 16 residues. Germline CDR1 SGHVS, CDR2 FNYEAQ. V lost 5 bases, J lost 0 bases, and 2 bases stayed unmatched. CDR3 protein: CASSRLAGDSYNEQFF. The CDR3 coding sequence is TGTGCCAGCAGCCGACTAGCGGGGGACTCCTACAATGAGCAGTTCTTC.

This chain joins TRBV5-1 and TRBJ2-1; D is uncertain. The V end lost 1 base, the J end lost 1 base, and 9 bases lay between the germline ends. Germline assignment: CDR1 SGHRS and CDR2 YFSETQ. The CDR3 loop spans 15 amino acids. CDR3 loop: CASSLRTGSYNEQFF. CDR3 coding DNA: TGCGCCAGCAGCTTGCGGACGGGTTCCTACAATGAGCAGTTCTTC.